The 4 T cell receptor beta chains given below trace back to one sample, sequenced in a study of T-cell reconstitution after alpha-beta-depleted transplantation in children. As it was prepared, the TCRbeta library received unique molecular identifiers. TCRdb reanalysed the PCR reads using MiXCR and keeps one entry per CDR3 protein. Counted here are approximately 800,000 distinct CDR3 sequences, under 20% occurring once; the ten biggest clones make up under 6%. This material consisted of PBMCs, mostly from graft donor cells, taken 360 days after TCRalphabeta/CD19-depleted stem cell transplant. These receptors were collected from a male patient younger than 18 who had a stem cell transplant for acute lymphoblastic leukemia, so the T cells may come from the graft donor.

Here the CDR3 DNA reads TGTGCCAGCACTTTTGGCGCAACTAATGAAAAACTGTTTTTT. This codes for CASTFGATNEKLFF. The chain uses TRBV12-3 or TRBV12-4 and TRBJ1-4, with no clear D. CDR3 length equals 14 residues. Trimming took 7 bases from V and 0 from J, leaving 9 bases between them.

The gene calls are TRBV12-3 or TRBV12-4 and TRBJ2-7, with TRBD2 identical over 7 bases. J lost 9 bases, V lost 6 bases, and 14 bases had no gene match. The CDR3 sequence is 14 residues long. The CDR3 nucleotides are TGTGCCAGCAGAATAGCGGGCGGGGCCTTTGGGCAGTACTTC. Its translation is CASRIAGGAFGQYF.

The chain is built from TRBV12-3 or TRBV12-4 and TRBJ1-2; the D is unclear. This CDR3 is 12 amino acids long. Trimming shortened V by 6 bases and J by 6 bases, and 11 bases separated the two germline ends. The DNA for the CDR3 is TGTGCCAGCAGCGGCAGTCCTGATGGCTACACCTTC. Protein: CASSGSPDGYTF.

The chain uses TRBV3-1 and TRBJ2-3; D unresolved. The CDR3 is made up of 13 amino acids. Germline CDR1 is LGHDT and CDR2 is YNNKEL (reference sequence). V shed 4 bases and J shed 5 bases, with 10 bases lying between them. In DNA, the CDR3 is TGTGCCAGCAGCCCGAGGCGTCTAGATACGCAGTATTTT. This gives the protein CASSPRRLDTQYF.